The clone carrying this TCR beta chain was seen repeatedly, ten times or more. The V segment lost 5 bases and the J segment 6 bases; nucleotides outside the gene matches: 13. This CDR3 has 18 residues. Per the germline V gene, CDR1 is LNHDA and CDR2 is SQIVND (reference sequence). Profiled with immunoSEQ multiplex PCR; TCRdb holds only in-frame clones, not every one. The repertoire shows some 31,000 clones, none seen only once; the top ten take about 4.3%. This sample was taken from a study of T cells after posttransplantation cyclophosphamide. The sequence came from a woman aged 30 to 39 in good health and a related stem cell transplant donor. The genes are TRBV19 and TRBJ2-2; 12 bases map to TRBD1. Sequenced: PBMCs. The CDR3: CASSRRDRGRVLAGELFF. Here the CDR3 DNA reads TGTGCCAGTAGTCGTCGGGACAGGGGGCGGGTGTTGGCCGGGGAGCTGTTTTTT.